The present T cell receptor (beta chain) was sequenced within a study of blood T cell repertoires in COVID-19. This table comes from immunoSEQ multiplex PCR, and its TCRdb copy is limited to in-frame clones, with some not included. Here the sample spans roughly 240,000 clones, approximately 85% being singletons. This clone showed up just once. Trimming removed 0 bases at V and 0 bases at J, with 9 bases between. The length of the CDR3 is 16 residues. Looked up from germline, CDR1 is SGHAT and CDR2 is FQNNGV. This receptor was taken from a woman aged 50 to 60 who had recovered from COVID-19. This rearrangement joins TRBV11-2 to TRBJ2-4; D gene uncertain. The sequencing sample was made of PBMCs or T cells enriched from blood (not recorded which). CDR3 DNA: TGTGCCAGCAGCTTAGATGGCGGCCTAGCCAAAAACATTCAGTACTTC. Translation gives CASSLDGGLAKNIQYF.